This T cell receptor (beta chain) is drawn from a study of T cell responses to AZD1222 COVID-19 vaccine. Regarding the study as a whole: CD4 TCRs linked to vaccination spanned spike, dominating at 160-218 and 743-854. Once two AZD1222 doses were given, Spike-specific TCR breadth and depth went up. The study reported that nearly half of spike-specific TCRs target unmutated variant regions. The repertoires were collected only after the peak T cell response.

The sample holds one count of this clone. Its specificity is unknown. The data were produced by immunoSEQ multiplex PCR, yet TCRdb's version contains in-frame clones alone and is incomplete. The sample has 120,000 or so clones, approximately 90% seen once. Sequenced material: peripheral blood, taken on day 0 of MenACWY control vaccination. This clonotype was obtained from an adult in good health.

CDR3 bases: TGTGCCAGCACCGAGGGGGCTAGCGGTTACAATGAGCAGTTCTTC. This encodes CASTEGASGYNEQFF. This chain uses TRBV2 with TRBJ2-1, with D perhaps matching TRBD1 or TRBD2 (7 bases each). Germline loops: CDR1 SNHLY, CDR2 FYNNEI. The V and J ends lost 7 bases and 4 bases respectively, with 17 bases between them. The CDR3 totals 15 residues.